This passage covers 4 T cell receptor beta chains from one sample sequenced in a study of T cells in women clearing cervical HPV infection. The repertoire was sequenced with immunoSEQ multiplex PCR; TCRdb's copy has only in-frame clones and lacks some. This table lists some 20,000 clones. The source material was blood buffy coat. The receptors were gathered from a woman aged 18 to 75 with a cervical HPV16 infection that either progressed to CIN3+ or cleared (not recorded which).

As to this clone: The read terminates 3 residues ahead of where the CDR3 ends, so the germline J gene completes it. The rearrangement links TRBV6-1 to TRBJ2-7; possibly TRBD1 for D (6 bases). V lost 4 bases and J 4 bases, leaving 11 bases between the germline ends. Per germline, CDR1 MNHNS and CDR2 SASEGT. The CDR3 has 13 residues. CDR3 region: CASSAGGGYEQYF. The part of the CDR3 DNA that was read is TGTGCCAGCAGTGCTGGGGGCGGATACGAG.

Points on this clone: Read coverage stops 3 residues before the CDR3 terminus; the germline J gene supplies the remainder. This chain links TRBV6-2 or TRBV6-3 with TRBJ1-4; 9 bases are a match to TRBD1. This CDR3 has 15 amino acids. Germline CDR1 and CDR2: MNHEY and SVGEGT. V gave up 4 bases and J gave up 7 bases; unmatched junction bases: 7. CDR3 DNA (partial): TGTGCCAGCAGTTCTCTTGGGACAGGGACTGAAAAA. Amino acids: CASSSLGTGTEK. In full, the CDR3 reads CASSSLGTGTEKLFF.

Comments on this clone: The read ends 3 residues before the CDR3 terminus; that terminus is restored from the germline J gene. The chain couples TRBV2 to TRBJ2-1, with D uncertain. Trimming cost V 8 bases and J 8 bases, with 7 bases left between them. This CDR3 is 10 amino acids long. From germline, CDR1 is SNHLY and CDR2 FYNNEI. This chain's CDR3 is CASQLDEQFF. CDR3 bases read: TGTGCCAGCCAACTGGATGAG. The full variable domain, in which reference TRBV2 and TRBJ2-1 provide the parts outside the CDR3, is EPEVTQTPSHQVTQMGQEVILRCVPISNHLYFYWYRQILGQKVEFLVSFYNNEISEKSEIFDDQFSVERPDGSNFTLKIRSTKLEDSAMYFCASQLDEQFFGPGTRLTVL.

The CDR3 region is CASSEVATNYGQYF. The sequenced part of the CDR3 DNA is TGTGCCAGCAGTGAAGTGGCAACTAACTATGGT. This chain connects TRBV2 to TRBJ2-4; D call uncertain. Read coverage stops 3 residues before the CDR3 terminus; the germline J gene supplies the remainder. In germline, CDR1 is SNHLY, CDR2 FYNNEI. This CDR3 has 14 amino acids. The entire variable domain, with the rest obtained from reference TRBV2 and TRBJ2-4, is as follows: EPEVTQTPSHQVTQMGQEVILRCVPISNHLYFYWYRQILGQKVEFLVSFYNNEISEKSEIFDDQFSVERPDGSNFTLKIRSTKLEDSAMYFCASSEVATNYGQYFGAGTRLSVL.